Following are 18 T cell receptor beta chains from one sample sequenced in a study of beta chain features in type 1 diabetes. The whole isolated RNA underwent reverse transcription, so sequencing captured expressed TCRB transcripts. Some clones are missing from TCRdb's copy, which holds only in-frame ones; the method was immunoSEQ multiplex PCR. Seen here are about 290,000 clones, about 8.5% observed once, and the top ten hold roughly 0.94%. The source material was central memory CD4+ T cells from blood. The receptors derive from a woman between 18 and 30 years old in good health.

This clone was seen repeatedly, ten times or more. The J gene is TRBJ2-2, the V gene TRBV9; D perhaps matches TRBD2 (6 bases). There are 15 residues in the CDR3. V was shortened by 6 bases and J by 0 bases, with 12 bases between the two germline ends. The V gene's germline CDR1 is SGDLS and CDR2 YYNGEE. The CDR3 sequence: CASTRTGANTGELFF. In nucleotides, the CDR3 is TGTGCCAGCACCCGTACGGGGGCGAACACCGGGGAGCTGTTTTTT.

Ten or more counts support this clone. The chain uses TRBV6-1 and TRBJ2-1; D is perhaps TRBD1 or TRBD2 (6 bases each). Germline lookup yields CDR1 MNHNS and CDR2 SASEGT. Trimming pared 7 bases from V and 4 bases from J, leaving 14 bases between. The CDR3 covers 14 residues. CDR3 amino acids: CASNQKGGYNEQFF. CDR3 in DNA: TGTGCCAGCAATCAGAAGGGGGGATACAATGAGCAGTTCTTC.

V is TRBV5-4 and J is TRBJ1-2; 9 bases match TRBD1. With 2 bases clipped from V and 6 bases from J, the junction kept 5 bases outside the gene matches. This CDR3 contains 14 residues. Per germline, CDR1 SGHNT and CDR2 YYREEE (reference sequence). The CDR3 reads CASSFGDRANGYTF. The CDR3 nucleotides read TGTGCCAGCAGCTTTGGGGACAGGGCAAATGGCTACACCTTC.

This chain joins TRBV30 and TRBJ2-7, with a tentative D call TRBD1 (5 bases). This CDR3 region has 14 residues. Trimming left V 2 bases short and J 0 bases short, with 11 bases between. In germline, CDR1 is GTSNPN, CDR2 SVGIG (reference sequence). The chain's CDR3 is CAWSITGNSYEQYF. The CDR3 nucleotides read TGTGCCTGGAGTATCACAGGAAACTCCTACGAGCAGTACTTC. Variable domain in full (rest from reference TRBV30 and TRBJ2-7): SQTIHQWPATLVQPVGSPLSLECTVEGTSNPNLYWYRQAAGRGLQLLFYSVGIGQISSEVPQNLSASRPQDRQFILSSKKLLLSDSGFYLCAWSITGNSYEQYFGPGTRLTVT.

A note on this clone: Compared with germline, one end of the junction differs, possibly owing to a read error. The J gene is TRBJ2-5, the V gene TRBV7-7, with D unclear. Germline V gene lookup returns CDR1 SSHAT and CDR2 FNYEAQ (reference sequence). The CDR3 contains 14 residues. CDR3 protein: CASSPLTVQETQYF. The CDR3 nucleotides are TGTGCTAGCAGCCCTCTTACAGTGCAAGAGACCCAGTACTTC.

The J gene is TRBJ2-3, the V gene TRBV4-3; maybe TRBD1 (5 bases). CDR3 size: 15 residues. CDR1 is LGHNA, CDR2 YSLEER, per germline. Trimming cost V 1 base and J 2 bases, with 10 bases left between them. The CDR3 loop is CASSQAVGATDTQYF. The CDR3, as DNA: TGCGCCAGCAGCCAAGCGGTTGGGGCCACAGATACGCAGTATTTT.

This clone has ten or more counts. This rearrangement joins TRBV2 to TRBJ1-1, with TRBD1 matching over 8 bases. V lost 6 bases to trimming and J lost 0 bases; unmatched junction nucleotides: 3. The CDR3 covers 14 residues. Per germline, CDR1 SNHLY and CDR2 FYNNEI. The CDR3 loop reads CASRGTGLNTEAFF. Here the CDR3 DNA reads TGTGCCAGCAGGGGGACAGGCTTGAACACTGAAGCTTTCTTT.

This clone turned up a few times. The V and J genes are TRBV19 and TRBJ2-5, with 8 bases lining up with TRBD2. This CDR3 comprises 16 residues. Germline CDR1 and CDR2: LNHDA and SQIVND (reference sequence). V trimming: 4 bases; J trimming: 4 bases; junction bases outside the gene matches: 11. CDR3 nucleotides: TGTGCCAGTAGTACCCTAAGCGGGAGAGGCGGAGAGACCCAGTACTTC. Translating gives CASSTLSGRGGETQYF.

The chain has TRBV25-1 and TRBJ1-5; D call uncertain. V was trimmed by 4 bases and J by 0 bases, leaving 7 bases between them. The CDR3 covers 14 residues. CDR1 and CDR2 (germline): MGHDK, SYGVNS. The CDR3 here is CASSGVYSNQPQHF. The CDR3 DNA follows: TGTGCCAGCAGTGGAGTATATAGCAATCAGCCCCAGCATTTT.

This clone appeared a few times. This sequence joins TRBV6-6 and TRBJ2-4; no clear D gene. This CDR3 contains 14 residues. Trimming pared 7 bases from V and 8 bases from J, leaving 18 bases between. The germline V gene encodes CDR1 MNHNY and CDR2 SVGAGI (reference sequence). The chain's CDR3 is CASNRAAAVDIQYF. The CDR3, as DNA: TGTGCCAGCAATCGGGCCGCGGCGGTAGACATTCAGTACTTC.

This clone came up a few times. The same CDR3 is also encoded by other DNA sequences in this sample. V gene TRBV11-1 combines with J gene TRBJ2-5; D remains ambiguous. From germline, CDR1 is SGHAT and CDR2 FQDESV (reference sequence). V was trimmed by 2 bases and J by 1 base, leaving 11 bases between them. This CDR3 region has 15 residues. CDR3 nucleotides: TGTGCCAGCAGCTTAACACAAGGGCGCCAAGAGACCCAGTACTTC. Translation gives CASSLTQGRQETQYF. Full variable domain (missing parts from reference TRBV11-1 and TRBJ2-5): EAEVAQSPRYKITEKSQAVAFWCDPISGHATLYWYRQILGQGPELLVQFQDESVVDDSQLPKDRFSAERLKGVDSTLKIQPAELGDSAMYLCASSLTQGRQETQYFGPGTRLLVL.

This chain uses TRBV11-2 with TRBJ1-4; TRBD1 is a possible D gene (5 bases). The germline CDR1 and CDR2 sequences are SGHAT and FQNNGV. The CDR3 has 15 amino acids. The V end lost 5 bases, the J end lost 2 bases, and 12 bases lay between the germline ends. The CDR3 region is CASSIWRGTNEKLFF. For the CDR3, the DNA is TGTGCCAGCAGCATCTGGAGGGGCACTAATGAAAAACTGTTTTTT.

This clone was counted at least ten times. The chain employs TRBV28 and TRBJ2-2, with D perhaps matching TRBD1 (5 bases). The CDR3 consists of 15 residues. The germline V gene has CDR1 MDHEN and CDR2 SYDVKM. Trimming shortened V by 3 bases and J by 6 bases, and 14 bases separated the two germline ends. This CDR3 reads CASSFGGASAGELFF. CDR3 coding DNA: TGTGCCAGCAGTTTTGGTGGGGCCAGTGCCGGGGAGCTGTTTTTT.

There are a few counts of this clone. The gene calls are TRBV2 and TRBJ1-1; tentative D call: TRBD1 (5 bases). The germline V gene has CDR1 SNHLY and CDR2 FYNNEI. The length of the CDR3 is 14 residues. V dropped 5 bases and J dropped 4 bases, with 14 bases sitting between them. The CDR3 coding sequence is TGTGCCAGCAGTCTAATACAGGAGAGCACTGAAGCTTTCTTT. Protein sequence: CASSLIQESTEAFF.

The table lists this clone with many counts. The chain has TRBV4-1 and TRBJ1-1; D is undetermined. Germline V gives CDR1 MGHRA, CDR2 YSYEKL. CDR3 length equals 14 residues. Trimming took off 4 bases at V and 1 base at J, with 10 bases between the two ends. The CDR3 region has the DNA TGCGCCAGCAGCCCGGATCCAGCGAACACTGAAGCTTTCTTT. It codes for CASSPDPANTEAFF.

This clone was seen repeatedly, ten times or more. The chain's CDR3 is CASSRFQGSSYNEQFF. The DNA for the CDR3 is TGTGCCAGCAGCCGATTCCAGGGGAGCTCCTACAATGAGCAGTTCTTC. V usage is TRBV13 and J usage is TRBJ2-1; the D gene is possibly TRBD1 (6 bases). The CDR3 sequence is 16 residues long. Germline CDR1 reads PRHDT; CDR2 reads FYEKMQ (reference sequence). Trimming pared 5 bases from V and 0 bases from J, leaving 14 bases between.

This clone has more than one count but fewer than ten. The chain recombines TRBV14 with TRBJ2-7, with 9 bases that match TRBD1. This CDR3 is built from 15 residues. V gave up 7 bases and J gave up 0 bases; unmatched junction bases: 7. Germline CDR1 and CDR2: SGHDN and FVKESK. The CDR3 DNA follows: TGTGCCAGCACCTCACCGGACAGGGGCTCCTACGAGCAGTACTTC. Amino acid sequence: CASTSPDRGSYEQYF.

This clone occurred a few times. The CDR3 spells CASSYGQAQNTEAFF. CDR3 coding DNA: TGCGCCAGCAGCTACGGACAGGCCCAGAACACTGAAGCTTTCTTT. The rearrangement links TRBV5-1 to TRBJ1-1, with TRBD1 matching 7 bases. Germline V CDR1 and CDR2: SGHRS, YFSETQ. Trimming took 3 bases from V and 1 from J; bases not matched to a gene: 6. This CDR3 spans 15 amino acids.